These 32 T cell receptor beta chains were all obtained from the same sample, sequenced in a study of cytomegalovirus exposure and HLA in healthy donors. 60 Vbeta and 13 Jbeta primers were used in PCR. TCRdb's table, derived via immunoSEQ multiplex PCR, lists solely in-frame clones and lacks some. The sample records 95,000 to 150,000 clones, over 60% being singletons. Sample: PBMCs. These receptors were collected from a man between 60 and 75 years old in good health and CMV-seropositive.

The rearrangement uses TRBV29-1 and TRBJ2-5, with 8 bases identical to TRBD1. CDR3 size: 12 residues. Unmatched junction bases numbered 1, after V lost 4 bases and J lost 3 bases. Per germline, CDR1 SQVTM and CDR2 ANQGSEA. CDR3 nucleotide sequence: TGCAGCGTTGTGACAGGGGAAGAGACCCAGTACTTC. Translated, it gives CSVVTGEETQYF.

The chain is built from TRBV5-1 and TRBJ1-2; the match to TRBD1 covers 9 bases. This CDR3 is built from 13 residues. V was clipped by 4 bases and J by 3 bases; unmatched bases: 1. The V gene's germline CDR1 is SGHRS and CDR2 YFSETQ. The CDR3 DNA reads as TGCGCCAGCAGCCGGGACAGGGACTATGGCTACACCTTC. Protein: CASSRDRDYGYTF.

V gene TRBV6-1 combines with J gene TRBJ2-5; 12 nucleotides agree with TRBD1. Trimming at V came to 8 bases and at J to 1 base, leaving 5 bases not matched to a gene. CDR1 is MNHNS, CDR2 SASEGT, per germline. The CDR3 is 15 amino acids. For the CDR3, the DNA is TGTGCCAGCGGCAGGGACAGGGGGCCCCAAGAGACCCAGTACTTC. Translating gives CASGRDRGPQETQYF.

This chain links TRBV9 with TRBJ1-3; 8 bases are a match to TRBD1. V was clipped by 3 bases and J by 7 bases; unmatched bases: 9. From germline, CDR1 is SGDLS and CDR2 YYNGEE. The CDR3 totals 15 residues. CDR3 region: CASSGGTGYGNTIYF. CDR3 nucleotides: TGTGCCAGCAGCGGAGGGACAGGTTACGGGAACACCATATATTTT.

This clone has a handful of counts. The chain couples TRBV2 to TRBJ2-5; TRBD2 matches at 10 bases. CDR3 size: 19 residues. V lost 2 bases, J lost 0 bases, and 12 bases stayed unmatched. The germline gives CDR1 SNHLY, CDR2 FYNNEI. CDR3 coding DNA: TGTGCCAGCAGTGAATCGTCTCTAGCGGGGGCCAGGTACCAAGAGACCCAGTACTTC. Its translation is CASSESSLAGARYQETQYF.

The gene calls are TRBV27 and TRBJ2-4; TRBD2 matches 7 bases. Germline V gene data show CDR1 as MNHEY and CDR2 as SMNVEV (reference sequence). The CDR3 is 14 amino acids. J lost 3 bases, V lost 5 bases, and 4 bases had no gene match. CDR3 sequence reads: CASSASGNKNIQYF. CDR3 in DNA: TGTGCCAGCAGTGCTAGCGGTAACAAAAACATTCAGTACTTC.

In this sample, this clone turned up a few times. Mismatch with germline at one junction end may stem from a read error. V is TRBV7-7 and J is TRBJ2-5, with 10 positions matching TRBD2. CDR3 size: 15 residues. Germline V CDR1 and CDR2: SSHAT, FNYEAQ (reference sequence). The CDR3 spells CASSFSTSGEETQYF. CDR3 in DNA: TGTGCTAGCAGCTTCTCCACTAGCGGGGAAGAGACCCAGTACTTC.

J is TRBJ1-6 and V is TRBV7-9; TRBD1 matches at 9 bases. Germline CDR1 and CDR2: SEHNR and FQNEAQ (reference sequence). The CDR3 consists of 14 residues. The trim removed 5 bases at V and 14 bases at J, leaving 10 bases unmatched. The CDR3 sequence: CASSPRTGVATLHF. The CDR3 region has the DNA TGTGCCAGCAGCCCCCGGACAGGGGTGGCCACCCTCCACTTT.

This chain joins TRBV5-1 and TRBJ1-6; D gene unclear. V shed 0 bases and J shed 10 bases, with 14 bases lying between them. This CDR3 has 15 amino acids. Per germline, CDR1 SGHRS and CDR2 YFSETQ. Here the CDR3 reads CASSLGQSLGSPLHF. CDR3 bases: TGCGCCAGCAGCTTGGGACAATCCTTAGGCTCACCCCTCCACTTT.

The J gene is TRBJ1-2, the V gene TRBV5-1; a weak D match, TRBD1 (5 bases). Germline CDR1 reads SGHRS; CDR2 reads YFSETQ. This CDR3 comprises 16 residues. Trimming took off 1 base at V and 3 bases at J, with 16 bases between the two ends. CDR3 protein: CASSLSGKQRDYGYTF. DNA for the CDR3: TGCGCCAGCAGCTTGTCAGGGAAACAGAGAGACTATGGCTACACCTTC.

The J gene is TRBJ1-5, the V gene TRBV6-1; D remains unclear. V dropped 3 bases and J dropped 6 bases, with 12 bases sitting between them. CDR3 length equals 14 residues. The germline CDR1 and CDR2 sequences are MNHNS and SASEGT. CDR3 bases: TGTGCCAGCAGTGACGAGGGTGTCACTCAGCCCCAGCATTTT. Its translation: CASSDEGVTQPQHF.

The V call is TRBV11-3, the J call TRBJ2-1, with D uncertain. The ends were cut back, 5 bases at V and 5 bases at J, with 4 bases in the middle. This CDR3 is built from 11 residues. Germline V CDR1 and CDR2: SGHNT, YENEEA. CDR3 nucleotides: TGTGCCAGCAGCCAAAACAATGAGCAGTTCTTC. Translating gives CASSQNNEQFF.

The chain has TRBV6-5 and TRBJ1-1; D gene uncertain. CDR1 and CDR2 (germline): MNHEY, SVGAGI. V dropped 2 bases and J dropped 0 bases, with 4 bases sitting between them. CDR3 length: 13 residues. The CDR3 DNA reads TGTGCCAGCAGTTACCAGATGAACACTGAAGCTTTCTTT. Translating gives CASSYQMNTEAFF.

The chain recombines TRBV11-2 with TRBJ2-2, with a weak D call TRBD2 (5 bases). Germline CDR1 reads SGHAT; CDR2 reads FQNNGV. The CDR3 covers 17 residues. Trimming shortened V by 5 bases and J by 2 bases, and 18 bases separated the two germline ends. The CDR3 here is CASSPWHRGANTGELFF. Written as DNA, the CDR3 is TGTGCCAGCAGCCCTTGGCATCGGGGAGCTAACACCGGGGAGCTGTTTTTT.

As DNA, the CDR3 is TGTGCCAGCAGTTTCGACAGGGGGCCGTACGAGCAGTACTTC. This sequence encodes CASSFDRGPYEQYF. V is TRBV27 and J is TRBJ2-7, with 10 positions matching TRBD1. Germline V gene sequence: CDR1 MNHEY, CDR2 SMNVEV (reference sequence). V lost 3 bases, J lost 4 bases, and 3 bases stayed unmatched. The CDR3 spans 14 residues.

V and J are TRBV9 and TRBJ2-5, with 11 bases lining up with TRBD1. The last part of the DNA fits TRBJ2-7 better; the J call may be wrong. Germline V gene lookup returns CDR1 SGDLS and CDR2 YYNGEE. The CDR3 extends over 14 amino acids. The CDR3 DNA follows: TGTGCCAGCGAACCGGGACAGGGGGTATACGAGCAGTACTTC. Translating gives CASEPGQGVYEQYF.

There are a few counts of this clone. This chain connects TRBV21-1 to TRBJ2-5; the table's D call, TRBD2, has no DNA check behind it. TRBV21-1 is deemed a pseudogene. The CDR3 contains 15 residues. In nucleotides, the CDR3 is TGTGCCAGCAGCAGATCGACTAGCGGGGAGGAGACCCAGTACTTC. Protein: CASSRSTSGEETQYF.

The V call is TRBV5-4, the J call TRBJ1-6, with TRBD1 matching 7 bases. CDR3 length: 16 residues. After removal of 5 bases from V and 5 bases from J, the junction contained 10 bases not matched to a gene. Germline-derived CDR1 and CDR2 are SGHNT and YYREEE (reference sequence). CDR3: CASSRRTGPNNSPLHF. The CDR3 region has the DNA TGTGCCAGCAGTCGACGGACAGGCCCTAATAATTCACCCCTCCACTTT.

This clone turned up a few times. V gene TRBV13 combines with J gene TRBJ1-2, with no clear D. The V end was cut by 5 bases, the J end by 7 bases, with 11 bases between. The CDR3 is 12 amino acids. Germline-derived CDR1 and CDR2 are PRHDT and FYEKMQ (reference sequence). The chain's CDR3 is CASSAQEAGYTF. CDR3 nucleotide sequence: TGTGCCAGCAGCGCTCAGGAGGCTGGCTACACCTTC.

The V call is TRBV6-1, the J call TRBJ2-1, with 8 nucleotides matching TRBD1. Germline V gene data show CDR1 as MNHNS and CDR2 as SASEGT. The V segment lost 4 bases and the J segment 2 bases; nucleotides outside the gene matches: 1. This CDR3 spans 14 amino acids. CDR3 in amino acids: CASSAQGAYNEQFF. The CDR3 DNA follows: TGTGCCAGCAGTGCACAGGGGGCCTACAATGAGCAGTTCTTC.

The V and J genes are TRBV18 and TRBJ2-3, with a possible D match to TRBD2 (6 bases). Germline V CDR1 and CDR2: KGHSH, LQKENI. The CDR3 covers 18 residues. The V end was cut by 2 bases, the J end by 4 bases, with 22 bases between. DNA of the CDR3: TGTGCCAGCTCACCAGAAGGGATGCGCGGGGTCACTCCAGATACGCAGTATTTT. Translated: CASSPEGMRGVTPDTQYF.

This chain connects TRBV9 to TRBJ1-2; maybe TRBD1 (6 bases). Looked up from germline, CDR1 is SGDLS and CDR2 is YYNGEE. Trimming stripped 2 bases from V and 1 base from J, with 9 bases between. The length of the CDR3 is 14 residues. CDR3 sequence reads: CASSVTGHNYGYTF. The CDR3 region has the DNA TGTGCCAGCAGCGTCACGGGACATAACTATGGCTACACCTTC.

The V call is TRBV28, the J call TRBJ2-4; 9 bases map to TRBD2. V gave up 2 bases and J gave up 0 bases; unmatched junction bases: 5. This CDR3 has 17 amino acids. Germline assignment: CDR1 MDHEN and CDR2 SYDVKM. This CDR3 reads CASSLLAGSLAKNIQYF. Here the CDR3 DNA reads TGTGCCAGCAGTTTACTAGCGGGGAGTCTAGCCAAAAACATTCAGTACTTC.

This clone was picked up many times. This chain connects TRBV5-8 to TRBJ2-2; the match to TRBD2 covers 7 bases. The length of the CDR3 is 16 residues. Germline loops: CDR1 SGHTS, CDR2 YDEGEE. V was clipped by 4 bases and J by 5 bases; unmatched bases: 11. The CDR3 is CASSSRSLRGTGELFF. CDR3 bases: TGTGCCAGCAGCAGTCGCTCCTTGCGGGGGACCGGGGAGCTGTTTTTT.

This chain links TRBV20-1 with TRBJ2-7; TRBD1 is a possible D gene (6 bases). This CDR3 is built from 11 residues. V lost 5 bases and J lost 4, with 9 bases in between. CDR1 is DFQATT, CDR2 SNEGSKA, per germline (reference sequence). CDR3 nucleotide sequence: TGCAGTGCTCCAGGGGAATACGAGCAGTACTTC. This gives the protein CSAPGEYEQYF.

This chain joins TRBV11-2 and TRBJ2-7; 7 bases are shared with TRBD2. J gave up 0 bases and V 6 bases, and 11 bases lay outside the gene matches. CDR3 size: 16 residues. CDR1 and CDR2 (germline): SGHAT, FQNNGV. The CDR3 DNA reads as TGTGCCAGCAGTTCCTATAGCGGGCTGAGCTCCTACGAGCAGTACTTC. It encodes CASSSYSGLSSYEQYF.

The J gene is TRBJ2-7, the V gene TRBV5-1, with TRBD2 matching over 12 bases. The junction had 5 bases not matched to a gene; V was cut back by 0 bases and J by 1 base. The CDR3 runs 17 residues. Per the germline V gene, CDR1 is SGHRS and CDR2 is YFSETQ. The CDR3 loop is CASSLEATSGRSYEQYF. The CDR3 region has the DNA TGCGCCAGCAGCTTGGAGGCGACTAGCGGGAGATCCTACGAGCAGTACTTC.

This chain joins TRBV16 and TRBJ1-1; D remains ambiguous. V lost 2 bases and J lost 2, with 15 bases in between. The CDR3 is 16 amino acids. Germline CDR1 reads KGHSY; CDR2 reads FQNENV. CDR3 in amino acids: CASSQVYPKHNTEAFF. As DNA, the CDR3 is TGTGCCAGCAGCCAAGTCTACCCTAAGCACAACACTGAAGCTTTCTTT.

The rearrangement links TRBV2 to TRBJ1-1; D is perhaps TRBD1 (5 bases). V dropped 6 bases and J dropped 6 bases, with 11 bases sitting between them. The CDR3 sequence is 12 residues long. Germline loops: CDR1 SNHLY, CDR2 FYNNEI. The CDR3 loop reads CASRGVTAEAFF. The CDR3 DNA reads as TGTGCCAGCAGAGGGGTTACTGCTGAAGCTTTCTTT.

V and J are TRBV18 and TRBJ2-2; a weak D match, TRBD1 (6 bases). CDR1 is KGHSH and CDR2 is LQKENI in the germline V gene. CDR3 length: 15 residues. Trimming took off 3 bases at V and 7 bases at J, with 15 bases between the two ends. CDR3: CASSPVKGDGGELFF. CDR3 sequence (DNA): TGTGCCAGCTCACCGGTCAAGGGGGATGGCGGGGAGCTGTTTTTT. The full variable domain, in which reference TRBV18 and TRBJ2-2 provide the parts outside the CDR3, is NAGVMQNPRHLVRRRGQEARLRCSPMKGHSHVYWYRQLPEEGLKFMVYLQKENIIDESGMPKERFSAEFPKEGPSILRIQQVVRGDSAAYFCASSPVKGDGGELFFGEGSRLTVL.

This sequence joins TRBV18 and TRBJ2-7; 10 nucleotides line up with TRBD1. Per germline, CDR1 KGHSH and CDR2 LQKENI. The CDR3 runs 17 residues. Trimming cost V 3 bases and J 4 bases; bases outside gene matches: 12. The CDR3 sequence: CASSPFSGTGANYEQYF. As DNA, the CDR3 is TGTGCCAGCTCACCGTTTTCCGGGACAGGGGCAAATTACGAGCAGTACTTC.

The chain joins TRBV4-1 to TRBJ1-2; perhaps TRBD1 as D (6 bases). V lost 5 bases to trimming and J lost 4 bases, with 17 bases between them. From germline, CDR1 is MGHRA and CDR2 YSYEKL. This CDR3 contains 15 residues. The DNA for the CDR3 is TGCGCCAGCAGCGCAGGCCTCAGGGGCGGCTATGGCTACACCTTC. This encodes CASSAGLRGGYGYTF.